A single sample gave rise to the 15 T cell receptor beta chains below, sequenced in a study of CD8+ T cells in alopecia areata (dated by TCRdb to 2016 to 2018). The meaning of the sample's time point label: more than three weeks on oral tofacitinib. According to the study, the label for this sample's treatment or condition signals: oral pan-JAK inhibitor, 5-10 mg twice daily. To prepare the library, the immunoSEQ multiplex PCR assay was applied. RNA was extracted from all samples and reverse transcribed into cDNA as template for TCR sequencing. TCRdb obtained this table from immuneACCESS and retained in-frame rearrangements with V and J assigned. These tables miss some clones; where compared with another copy, unresolved V genes account for less than half of the shortfall, and the remainder is unexplained. Present in this sample are more than 140,000 clones, about 88% of which were seen just once. The ten most abundant clones make up around 14% of the sample.

The sequencing used CD8+ T cells sorted from blood, collected at week 4, from a patient treated with tofacitinib. The receptors were sampled from a human donor with alopecia areata.

This clone came up once. The chain has TRBV27 and TRBJ2-7; maybe TRBD1 (5 bases). Looked up from germline, CDR1 is MNHEY and CDR2 is SMNVEV (reference sequence). The CDR3 totals 12 residues. V lost 8 bases and J lost 5, with 13 bases in between. For the CDR3, the DNA is TGTGCCAGCCGCCAGGGTCCCAACGAGCAGTACTTC. Its protein product is CASRQGPNEQYF.

The V gene is TRBV27, the J gene TRBJ2-2, with D hard to call. The CDR3 has 15 residues. Germline V CDR1 and CDR2: MNHEY, SMNVEV (reference sequence). The V gene lost 7 bases and the J gene lost 1 base, with 13 bases spanning the gap. The CDR3 region is CASTLWSQNTGELFF. CDR3 bases: TGTGCCAGCACCCTCTGGAGCCAGAACACCGGGGAGCTGTTTTTT.

The sample holds a few counts of this clone. The chain has TRBV29-1 and TRBJ2-1; D is undetermined. The ends were cut back, 3 bases at V and 3 bases at J, with 6 bases in the middle. Germline V gives CDR1 SQVTM, CDR2 ANQGSEA. The CDR3 has 12 residues. Here the CDR3 reads CSVEPLYNEQFF. CDR3 coding DNA: TGCAGCGTTGAGCCGCTCTACAATGAGCAGTTCTTC.

This clone was seen a single time. The chain uses TRBV9 and TRBJ2-7; D gene ambiguous. V was shortened by 3 bases and J by 6 bases, with 13 bases between the two germline ends. CDR1 and CDR2 from the germline V gene are SGDLS and YYNGEE. The CDR3 covers 13 residues. CDR3 sequence (DNA): TGTGCCAGCAGCGGCCCGTTTAGCTCCGAGCAGTACTTC. This encodes CASSGPFSSEQYF.

The J gene is TRBJ2-5, the V gene TRBV5-4; no definite D call. This CDR3 is 12 amino acids long. The V gene lost 1 base and the J gene lost 5 bases, with 6 bases spanning the gap. Germline V CDR1 and CDR2: SGHNT, YYREEE (reference sequence). The CDR3 region has the DNA TGTGCCAGCAGCTTGCCAAGGGAGACCCAGTACTTC. Translation gives CASSLPRETQYF.

This clone turned up a few times. The chain couples TRBV7-6 to TRBJ2-3; unclear D gene. The germline V gene encodes CDR1 SGHVS and CDR2 FNYEAQ. Trimming stripped 5 bases from V and 0 bases from J, with 12 bases between. This CDR3 region has 15 residues. The CDR3 nucleotides read TGTGCCAGCAGCCGGCCTGGTAGGAGCACAGATACGCAGTATTTT. Translation gives CASSRPGRSTDTQYF.

The rearrangement links TRBV27 to TRBJ2-5; TRBD1 aligns across 7 bases. The DNA matches TRBJ2-7 better at its end, which makes the J call doubtful. Germline-derived CDR1 and CDR2 are MNHEY and SMNVEV (reference sequence). This CDR3 is 13 amino acids long. The CDR3 DNA follows: TGTGCCAGCAGTTATGACAGGGTAGACGAGCAGTACTTC. Translated, it gives CASSYDRVDEQYF.

A single count supports this clone. This rearrangement joins TRBV7-9 to TRBJ2-7; possibly TRBD2 for D (6 bases). CDR1 and CDR2 from the germline V gene are SEHNR and FQNEAQ (reference sequence). The CDR3 is 14 amino acids. Trimming removed 3 bases from V and 5 bases from J, with 14 bases in between. The CDR3 DNA is TGTGCCAGCAGCTTTGGGAATAGGGAGGACGAGCAGTACTTC. Translating gives CASSFGNREDEQYF.

V gene TRBV15 combines with J gene TRBJ2-3; 11 bases are shared with TRBD2. Germline lookup yields CDR1 LNHNV and CDR2 YYDKDF (reference sequence). This CDR3 contains 18 residues. V was clipped by 5 bases and J by 6 bases; unmatched bases: 16. The CDR3 protein is CATSAPGTSGTIRDTQYF. As DNA, the CDR3 is TGTGCCACCAGCGCCCCCGGGACTAGCGGAACTATACGGGATACGCAGTATTTT.

The rearrangement joins TRBV25-1 to TRBJ2-7, with D unresolved. The CDR3 covers 12 residues. The V gene's germline CDR1 is MGHDK and CDR2 SYGVNS. V was cut by 4 bases and J by 1 base, with 5 bases left in between. The CDR3 bases are TGTGCCAGCAGTGTGACTTCCTACGAGCAGTACTTC. Protein product: CASSVTSYEQYF.

This clone was observed once. This chain links TRBV30 with TRBJ2-2, with D perhaps TRBD1 (5 bases). Germline values: CDR1 GTSNPN, CDR2 SVGIG (reference sequence). The CDR3 consists of 14 residues. The V end was cut by 2 bases, the J end by 2 bases, with 9 bases between. The CDR3 DNA reads as TGTGCCTGGAGTTGGCAGGGCAACACCGGGGAGCTGTTTTTT. This encodes CAWSWQGNTGELFF.

This chain links TRBV10-3 with TRBJ1-6, with D hard to call. The CDR3 runs to 14 residues. The V and J ends lost 7 bases and 7 bases respectively, with 14 bases between them. Per the germline V gene, CDR1 is ENHRY and CDR2 is SYGVKD. This CDR3 is CAIKKTDGNSPLHF. In nucleotides, the CDR3 is TGTGCCATCAAAAAGACGGATGGGAATTCACCCCTCCACTTT.

CDR3 protein: CASTGALETQYF. The CDR3 nucleotides are TGTGCCAGCACCGGGGCCTTGGAGACCCAGTACTTC. The chain recombines TRBV7-2 with TRBJ2-5, with D possibly called TRBD1 or TRBD2 (5 bases each). Trimming took off 7 bases at V and 5 bases at J, with 11 bases between the two ends. The CDR3 loop spans 12 amino acids. The germline gives CDR1 SGHTA, CDR2 FQGNSA.

V is TRBV6-6 and J is TRBJ1-1; D gene uncertain. The length of the CDR3 is 13 residues. Germline CDR1 and CDR2: MNHNY and SVGAGI (reference sequence). V lost 11 bases and J lost 0, with 13 bases in between. CDR3 nucleotides: TGTGCCGGGCCGGCACAGATGAACACTGAAGCTTTCTTT. Encoded protein: CAGPAQMNTEAFF.

This clone was seen a few times. Other DNA sequences from this sample encode an identical CDR3 as well. The genes are TRBV2 and TRBJ2-1; D uncertain. V dropped 7 bases and J dropped 4 bases, with 11 bases sitting between them. The CDR3 has 13 residues. Germline V gives CDR1 SNHLY, CDR2 FYNNEI. DNA of the CDR3: TGTGCCAGCAACTCAGGCAGTTACAATGAGCAGTTCTTC. The encoded protein is CASNSGSYNEQFF.